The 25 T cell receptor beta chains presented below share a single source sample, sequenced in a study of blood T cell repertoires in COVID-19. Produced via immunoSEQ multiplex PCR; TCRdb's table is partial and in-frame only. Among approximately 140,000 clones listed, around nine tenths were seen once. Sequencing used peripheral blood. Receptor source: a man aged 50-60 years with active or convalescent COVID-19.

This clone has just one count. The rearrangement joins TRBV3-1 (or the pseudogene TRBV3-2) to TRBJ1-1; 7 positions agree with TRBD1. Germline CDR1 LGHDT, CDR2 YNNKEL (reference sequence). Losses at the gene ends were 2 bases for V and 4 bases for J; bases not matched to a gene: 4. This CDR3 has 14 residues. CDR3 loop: CASSQIPGGTEAFF. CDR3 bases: TGTGCCAGCAGCCAAATTCCAGGGGGCACTGAAGCTTTCTTT.

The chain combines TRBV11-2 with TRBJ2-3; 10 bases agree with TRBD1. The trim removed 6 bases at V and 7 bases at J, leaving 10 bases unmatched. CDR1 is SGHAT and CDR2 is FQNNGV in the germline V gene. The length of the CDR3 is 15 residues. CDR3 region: CASSRQGARKYTQYF. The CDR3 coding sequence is TGTGCCAGCAGTCGACAGGGGGCGCGGAAATATACGCAGTATTTT.

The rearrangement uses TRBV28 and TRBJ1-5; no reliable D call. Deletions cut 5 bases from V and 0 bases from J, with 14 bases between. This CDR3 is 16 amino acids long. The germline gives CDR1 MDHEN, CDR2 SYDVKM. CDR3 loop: CASSTILPYSNQPQHF. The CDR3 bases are TGTGCCAGCAGTACCATCTTACCCTATAGCAATCAGCCCCAGCATTTT.

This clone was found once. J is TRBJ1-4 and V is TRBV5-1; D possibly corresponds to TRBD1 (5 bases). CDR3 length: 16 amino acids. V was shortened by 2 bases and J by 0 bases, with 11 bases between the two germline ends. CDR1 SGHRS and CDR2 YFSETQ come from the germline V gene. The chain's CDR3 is CASSLSSGATNEKLFF. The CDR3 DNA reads TGCGCCAGCAGCTTATCATCGGGGGCAACTAATGAAAAACTGTTTTTT.

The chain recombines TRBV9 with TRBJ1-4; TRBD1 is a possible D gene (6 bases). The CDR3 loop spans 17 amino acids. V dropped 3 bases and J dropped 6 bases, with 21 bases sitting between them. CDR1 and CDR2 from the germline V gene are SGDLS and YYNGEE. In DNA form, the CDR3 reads TGTGCCAGCAGCGCCTCCCCTCGGGGGAGGGGGTATGAAAAACTGTTTTTT. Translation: CASSASPRGRGYEKLFF. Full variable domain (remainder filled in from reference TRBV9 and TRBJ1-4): DSGVTQTPKHLITATGQRVTLRCSPRSGDLSVYWYQQSLDQGLQFLIQYYNGEERAKGNILERFSAQQFPDLHSELNLSSLELGDSALYFCASSASPRGRGYEKLFFGSGTQLSVL.

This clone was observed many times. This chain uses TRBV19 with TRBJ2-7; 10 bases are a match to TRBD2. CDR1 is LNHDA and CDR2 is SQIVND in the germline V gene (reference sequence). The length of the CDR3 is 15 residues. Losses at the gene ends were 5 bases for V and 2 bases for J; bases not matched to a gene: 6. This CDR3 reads CASSLAGESTYEQYF. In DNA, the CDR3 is TGTGCCAGTAGTCTAGCGGGAGAATCGACCTACGAGCAGTACTTC.

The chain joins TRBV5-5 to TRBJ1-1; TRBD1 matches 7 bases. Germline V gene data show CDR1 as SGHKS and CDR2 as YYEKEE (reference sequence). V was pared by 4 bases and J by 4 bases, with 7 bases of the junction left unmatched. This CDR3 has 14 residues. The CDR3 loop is CASSPPSGGTEAFF. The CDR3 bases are TGTGCCAGCAGCCCCCCCTCAGGGGGCACTGAAGCTTTCTTT.

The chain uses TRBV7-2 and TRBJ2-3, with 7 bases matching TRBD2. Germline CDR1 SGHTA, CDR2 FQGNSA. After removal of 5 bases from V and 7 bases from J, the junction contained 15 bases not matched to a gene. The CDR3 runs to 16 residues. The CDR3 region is CASSPRLAGRHNTQYF. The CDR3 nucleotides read TGTGCCAGCAGCCCCAGACTAGCCGGAAGGCACAATACGCAGTATTTT.

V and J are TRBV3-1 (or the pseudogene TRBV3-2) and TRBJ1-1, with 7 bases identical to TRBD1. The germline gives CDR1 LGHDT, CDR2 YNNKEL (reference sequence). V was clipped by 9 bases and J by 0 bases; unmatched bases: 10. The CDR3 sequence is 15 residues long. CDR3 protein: CARHGNRGLNTEAFF. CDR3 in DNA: TGTGCCAGACATGGCAACAGGGGATTGAACACTGAAGCTTTCTTT.

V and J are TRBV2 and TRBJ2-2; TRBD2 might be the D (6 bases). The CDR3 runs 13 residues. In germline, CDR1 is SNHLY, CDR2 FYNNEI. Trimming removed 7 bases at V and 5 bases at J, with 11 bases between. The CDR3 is CASKGLTTGELFF. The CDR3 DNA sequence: TGTGCCAGCAAAGGACTAACTACCGGGGAGCTGTTTTTT. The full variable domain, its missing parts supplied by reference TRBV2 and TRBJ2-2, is EPEVTQTPSHQVTQMGQEVILRCVPISNHLYFYWYRQILGQKVEFLVSFYNNEISEKSEIFDDQFSVERPDGSNFTLKIRSTKLEDSAMYFCASKGLTTGELFFGEGSRLTVL.

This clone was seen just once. DNA for the CDR3: TGTGCCAGCAGTCCCTTAGAGACCCAGTACTTC. Protein: CASSPLETQYF. J is TRBJ2-5 and V is TRBV6-6; unclear D gene. Germline CDR1 reads MNHNY; CDR2 reads SVGAGI (reference sequence). V was trimmed by 5 bases and J by 4 bases, leaving 5 bases between them. The CDR3 consists of 11 residues.

The CDR3 DNA reads TGTGCCAGCAGCGTTAGCGGGAGGGCCGGCGAGCAGTACTTC. It specifies CASSVSGRAGEQYF. The chain combines TRBV7-2 with TRBJ2-7; 11 bases map to TRBD2. V was clipped by 5 bases and J by 6 bases; unmatched bases: 6. This CDR3 is 14 amino acids long. Germline V gene lookup returns CDR1 SGHTA and CDR2 FQGNSA.

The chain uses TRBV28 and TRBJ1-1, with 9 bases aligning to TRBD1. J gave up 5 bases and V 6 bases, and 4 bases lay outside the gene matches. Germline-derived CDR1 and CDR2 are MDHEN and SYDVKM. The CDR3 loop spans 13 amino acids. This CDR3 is CASRYRGHTEAFF. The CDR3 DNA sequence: TGTGCCAGCAGGTACAGGGGGCATACTGAAGCTTTCTTT.

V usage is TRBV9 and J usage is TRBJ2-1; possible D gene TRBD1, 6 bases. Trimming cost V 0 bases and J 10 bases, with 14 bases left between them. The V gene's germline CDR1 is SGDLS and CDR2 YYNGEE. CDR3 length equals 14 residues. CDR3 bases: TGTGCCAGCAGCGTAGAAGGGACATACGCCGAGCAGTTCTTC. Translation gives CASSVEGTYAEQFF.

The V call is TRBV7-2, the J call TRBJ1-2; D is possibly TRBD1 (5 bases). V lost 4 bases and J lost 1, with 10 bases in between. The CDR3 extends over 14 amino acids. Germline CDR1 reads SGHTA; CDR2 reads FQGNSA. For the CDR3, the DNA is TGTGCCAGCAGCTACGGGGGGGATAACTATGGCTACACCTTC. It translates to CASSYGGDNYGYTF.

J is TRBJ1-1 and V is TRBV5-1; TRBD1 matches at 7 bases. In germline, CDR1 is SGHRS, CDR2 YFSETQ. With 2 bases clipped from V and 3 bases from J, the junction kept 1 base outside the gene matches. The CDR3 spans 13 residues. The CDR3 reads CASSFRGYTEAFF. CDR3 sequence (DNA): TGCGCCAGCAGCTTCAGGGGGTACACTGAAGCTTTCTTT.

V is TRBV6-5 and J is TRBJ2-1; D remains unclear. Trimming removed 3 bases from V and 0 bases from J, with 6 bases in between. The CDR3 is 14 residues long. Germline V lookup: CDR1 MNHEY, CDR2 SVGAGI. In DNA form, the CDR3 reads TGTGCCAGCAGTTATGCTAGCTCCTACAATGAGCAGTTCTTC. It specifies CASSYASSYNEQFF.

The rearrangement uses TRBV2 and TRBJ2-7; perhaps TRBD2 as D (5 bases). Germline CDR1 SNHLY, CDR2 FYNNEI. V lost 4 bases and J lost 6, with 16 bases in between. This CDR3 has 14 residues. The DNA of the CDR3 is TGTGCCAGCAGTGTGACGAGGGAGAAGGGCGAGCAGTACTTC. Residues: CASSVTREKGEQYF.

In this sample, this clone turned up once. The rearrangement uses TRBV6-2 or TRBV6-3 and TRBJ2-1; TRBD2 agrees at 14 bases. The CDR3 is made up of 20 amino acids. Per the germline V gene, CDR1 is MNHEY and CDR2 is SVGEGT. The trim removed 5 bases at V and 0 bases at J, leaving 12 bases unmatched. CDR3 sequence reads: CASSRGLAGVLPSSYNEQFF. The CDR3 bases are TGTGCCAGCAGTCGGGGACTAGCGGGAGTCTTGCCCAGCTCCTACAATGAGCAGTTCTTC.

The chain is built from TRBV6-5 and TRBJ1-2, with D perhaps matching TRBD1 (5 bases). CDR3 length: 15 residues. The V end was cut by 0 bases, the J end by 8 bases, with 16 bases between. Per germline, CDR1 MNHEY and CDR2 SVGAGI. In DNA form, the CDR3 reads TGTGCCAGCAGTTACTCGAAATCGGCAGGGTTAGGCTACACCTTC. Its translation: CASSYSKSAGLGYTF.

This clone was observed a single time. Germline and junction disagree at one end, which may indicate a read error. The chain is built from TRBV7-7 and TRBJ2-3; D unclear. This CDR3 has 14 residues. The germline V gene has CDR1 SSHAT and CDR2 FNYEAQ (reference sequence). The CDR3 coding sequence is TGTGCTAGCAGCTTAGGTGACACAACAGATACGCAGTATTTT. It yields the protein CASSLGDTTDTQYF.

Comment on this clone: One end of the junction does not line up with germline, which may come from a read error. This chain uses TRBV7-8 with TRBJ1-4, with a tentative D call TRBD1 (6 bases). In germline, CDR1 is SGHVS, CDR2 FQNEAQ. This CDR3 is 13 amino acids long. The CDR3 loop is CASSLGANEKLFF. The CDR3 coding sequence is TGTGCCAGCAGCTTGGGGGCTAACGAAAAACTGTTTTTT. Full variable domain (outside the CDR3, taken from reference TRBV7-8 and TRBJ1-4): GAGVSQSPRYKVAKRGQDVALRCDPISGHVSLFWYQQALGQGPEFLTYFQNEAQLDKSGLPSDRFFAERPEGSVSTLKIQRTQQEDSAVYLCASSLGANEKLFFGSGTQLSVL.

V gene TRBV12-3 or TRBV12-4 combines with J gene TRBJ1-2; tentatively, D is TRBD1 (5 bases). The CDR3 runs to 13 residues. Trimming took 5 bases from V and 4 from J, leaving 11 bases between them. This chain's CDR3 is CASSVQAFYGYTF. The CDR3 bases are TGTGCCAGCAGTGTACAGGCCTTCTATGGCTACACCTTC.

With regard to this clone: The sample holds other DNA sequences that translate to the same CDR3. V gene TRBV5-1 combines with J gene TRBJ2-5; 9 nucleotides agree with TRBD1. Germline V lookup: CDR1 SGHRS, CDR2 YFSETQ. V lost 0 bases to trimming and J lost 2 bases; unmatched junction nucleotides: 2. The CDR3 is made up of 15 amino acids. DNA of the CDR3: TGCGCCAGCAGCTTGGCCGGACAGGGGCAAGAGACCCAGTACTTC. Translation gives CASSLAGQGQETQYF.

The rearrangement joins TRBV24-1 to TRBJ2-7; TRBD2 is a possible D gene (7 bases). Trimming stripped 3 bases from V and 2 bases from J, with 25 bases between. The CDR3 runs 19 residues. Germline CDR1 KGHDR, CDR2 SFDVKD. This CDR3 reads CATSDPLPWRGQLTYEQYF. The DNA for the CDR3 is TGTGCCACCAGTGATCCCCTACCATGGCGGGGGCAACTAACCTACGAGCAGTACTTC.